These T cell receptor beta chains were read from a single sample in a study of human T cells and chemical hapten exposure. TCRdb processed the RACE reads anew with MiXCR; each CDR3 protein has one entry. The table lists 360,000 or so distinct CDR3 sequences, about 6% of them singletons. The starting material was whole blood, obtained in connection with sensitization to the hapten diphenylcyclopropenone (DPC). The receptors here all came from a young woman with alopecia areata. Some clones in this sample may be carry-over from other donors' samples. The CDR3 runs from the conserved cysteine through the conserved F or W. A D gene is named only where the DNA matches it firmly. Clone size is shown for a subset of rows, as once, few, many or a class of expanded clone.

abundance: -
v_gene: TRBV5-1
d_gene: -
len: 13
j_gene: TRBJ2-1
CDR3nt: TGCGCCAGCAGCTTGGTCTGGGGGGCCGAGCAGTTCTTC
CDR3aa: CASSLVWGAEQFF

abundance: many
v_gene: TRBV12-3/TRBV12-4
d_gene: TRBD1
len: 17
j_gene: TRBJ1-2
CDR3nt: TGTGCCAGCAGCCCGCGGGACAGGGGGCGCCGCGGCTATGGCTACACCTTC
CDR3aa: CASSPRDRGRRGYGYTF

abundance: -
v_gene: TRBV10-3
d_gene: -
len: 13
j_gene: TRBJ2-7
CDR3nt: TGTGCCATCTCTCCCAATTTGGGGTACGAGCAGTACTTC
CDR3aa: CAISPNLGYEQYF

abundance: -
v_gene: TRBV21-1
d_gene: -
len: 16
j_gene: TRBJ2-7
CDR3nt: TGTGCCAGCAGCAAAGGATTCAACAGGGGTTCCTACGAGCAGTACTTC
CDR3aa: CASSKGFNRGSYEQYF

abundance: -
v_gene: TRBV4-1
d_gene: TRBD2
len: 18
j_gene: TRBJ2-3
CDR3nt: TGCGCCAGCAGCGCTACCGCCCTAGCGGGGTATGAGGCAGATACGCAGTATTTT
CDR3aa: CASSATALAGYEADTQYF

abundance: -
v_gene: TRBV5-1
d_gene: TRBD2
len: 15
j_gene: TRBJ2-5
CDR3nt: TGCGCCAGCAGCCCGGGGGGGCCTCTGCAAGAGACCCAGTACTTC
CDR3aa: CASSPGGPLQETQYF

abundance: many
v_gene: TRBV10-3
d_gene: TRBD1
len: 13
j_gene: TRBJ1-3
CDR3nt: TGTGCCGTCGACAGGGAGGATGGAAACACCATATATTTT
CDR3aa: CAVDREDGNTIYF

abundance: few
v_gene: TRBV4-3
d_gene: -
len: 16
j_gene: TRBJ2-4
CDR3nt: TGCGCCAGCAGCCAAGATGGGCCGGGGCTGGGAAACATTCAGTACTTC
CDR3aa: CASSQDGPGLGNIQYF

abundance: few
v_gene: TRBV12-3/TRBV12-4
d_gene: -
len: 14
j_gene: TRBJ1-5
CDR3nt: TGTGCCAGCAGTTTATTGGGGCTACCACAGCCCCAGCATTTT
CDR3aa: CASSLLGLPQPQHF

abundance: few
v_gene: TRBV5-6
d_gene: -
len: 12
j_gene: TRBJ2-7
CDR3nt: TGTGCCAGCACCAAACAGGGCCACGAGCAGTACTTC
CDR3aa: CASTKQGHEQYF

abundance: few
v_gene: TRBV6-6
d_gene: -
len: 11
j_gene: TRBJ2-7
CDR3nt: TGTGCCAGCAGTCCCGCGGATGAGCAGTACTTC
CDR3aa: CASSPADEQYF

abundance: many
v_gene: TRBV4-3
d_gene: TRBD1
len: 16
j_gene: TRBJ1-3
CDR3nt: TGCGCCAGCAGCCAAGAACCGGACAGGGTTGGAAACACCATATATTTT
CDR3aa: CASSQEPDRVGNTIYF

abundance: many
v_gene: TRBV10-3
d_gene: -
len: 15
j_gene: TRBJ1-5
CDR3nt: TGTGCCATCAGGCTAAGGCGGCAGCTCAATCAGCCCCAGCATTTT
CDR3aa: CAIRLRRQLNQPQHF

abundance: many
v_gene: TRBV20-1
d_gene: -
len: 15
j_gene: TRBJ2-3
CDR3nt: TGCAGTGCTAGAGATAGTGGACAGCGGTGGGATACGCAGTATTTT
CDR3aa: CSARDSGQRWDTQYF

abundance: many
v_gene: TRBV7-2
d_gene: -
len: 14
j_gene: TRBJ1-2
CDR3nt: TGTGCCAGCAGCTCCCAGACAGGAGGCTATGGCTACACCTTC
CDR3aa: CASSSQTGGYGYTF

abundance: many
v_gene: TRBV11-3
d_gene: -
len: 13
j_gene: TRBJ2-7
CDR3nt: TGTGCCAGCAGCTTCATGGAAGATCACGAGCAGTACTTC
CDR3aa: CASSFMEDHEQYF